Listed here are 25 T cell receptor beta chains from one sample, sequenced in a study of regulatory T cells in long-lasting Graves disease. Time point denoted: newly diagnosed GD, antithyroid drugs for less than 3 months. The TCR library was made from RNA extracted from PBMCs. CDR3 regions were amplified by Arm-PCR using iRepertoire HTBI primers to build TCR beta libraries. TCRdb redid the calling of the multiplex PCR reads with MiXCR, one entry per CDR3 protein. Of hundreds of thousands of distinct CDR3 sequences in the sample, roughly 16% were seen once. This same sample was also part of a study on T cells in Graves' hyperthyroidism and ophthalmopathy.

The sequencing here drew on peripheral blood mononuclear cells (PBMCs), taken at new diagnosis, from a patient treated with antithyroid drugs. The source of these receptors is a woman aged 35-65 years with Graves disease.

This clonotype was observed a handful of times. V and J are TRBV4-2 and TRBJ1-4; a possible D gene is TRBD1 (5 bases). V lost 0 bases, J lost 7 bases, and 12 bases lay in between. CDR3 length: 15 amino acids. CDR1 is LGHNA, CDR2 YNFKEQ, per germline. The CDR3 region has the DNA TGTGCCAGCAGCCAAGATCCAGGGTTGAGTGAAAAACTGTTTTTT. Its translation is CASSQDPGLSEKLFF.

This clonotype occurred many times. The V call is TRBV28, the J call TRBJ2-1; D may correspond to TRBD1 or TRBD2 (5 bases each). The germline V gene has CDR1 MDHEN and CDR2 SYDVKM. The V end was cut by 6 bases, the J end by 0 bases, with 15 bases between. The CDR3 sequence is 16 residues long. CDR3 nucleotides: TGTGCCAGCAGCCTACCCCCAGGGAGCTCCTACAATGAGCAGTTCTTC. Translating it yields CASSLPPGSSYNEQFF.

This clonotype has ten or more counts. CDR3 nucleotide sequence: TGTGCCAGCAAGGCGGGGGGCACAGATACGCAGTATTTT. Residues: CASKAGGTDTQYF. This chain joins TRBV2 and TRBJ2-3; 7 bases line up with TRBD2. The CDR3 consists of 13 residues. The trim removed 7 bases at V and 1 base at J, leaving 2 bases unmatched. The V gene's germline CDR1 is SNHLY and CDR2 FYNNEI. Based on the CDR3 plus reference TRBV2 and TRBJ2-3, the full variable domain is EPEVTQTPSHQVTQMGQEVILRCVPISNHLYFYWYRQILGQKVEFLVSFYNNEISEKSEIFDDQFSVERPDGSNFTLKIRSTKLEDSAMYFCASKAGGTDTQYFGPGTRLTVL.

This clonotype was seen many times. The chain recombines TRBV2 with TRBJ2-5; 9 nucleotides line up with TRBD2. V was clipped by 1 base and J by 1 base; unmatched bases: 1. Germline V gene sequence: CDR1 SNHLY, CDR2 FYNNEI. The CDR3 spans 15 residues. This CDR3 is CASSEVGLAQETQYF. CDR3 coding DNA: TGTGCCAGCAGTGAAGTGGGACTAGCCCAAGAGACCCAGTACTTC.

The genes are TRBV15 and TRBJ1-4; possible D gene TRBD1, 5 bases. Germline CDR1 is LNHNV and CDR2 is YYDKDF (reference sequence). The CDR3 runs 16 residues. V lost 3 bases, J lost 8 bases, and 19 bases lay in between. CDR3: CATSRGTGGFIEKLFF. The CDR3 DNA reads as TGTGCCACCAGCAGGGGGACCGGGGGGTTTATAGAAAAACTGTTTTTT.

This clonotype was recorded many times. The chain uses TRBV2 and TRBJ1-2; 8 nucleotides line up with TRBD1. The V gene end was trimmed by 6 bases and the J gene end by 5 bases; junction bases not matched to a gene: 11. Germline values: CDR1 SNHLY, CDR2 FYNNEI. The CDR3 has 15 amino acids. CDR3 DNA sequence: TGTGCCAGCAGCCCTAGGACAGGGAGGTCGTATGGCTACACCTTC. It encodes CASSPRTGRSYGYTF. Full variable domain (missing parts from reference TRBV2 and TRBJ1-2): EPEVTQTPSHQVTQMGQEVILRCVPISNHLYFYWYRQILGQKVEFLVSFYNNEISEKSEIFDDQFSVERPDGSNFTLKIRSTKLEDSAMYFCASSPRTGRSYGYTFGSGTRLTVV.

This clonotype was seen ten or more times. This chain joins TRBV7-2 and TRBJ2-7; unclear D gene. Trimming left V 1 base short and J 4 bases short, with 11 bases between. The germline V gene encodes CDR1 SGHTA and CDR2 FQGNSA. This CDR3 contains 14 residues. CDR3 in amino acids: CASSLGIVKYEQYF. In DNA, the CDR3 is TGTGCCAGCAGCTTAGGTATCGTGAAGTACGAGCAGTACTTC.

This clonotype was recorded many times. The CDR3 spells CASSLSTGSAQYF. The CDR3 nucleotides read TGTGCCAGCAGCCTAAGTACAGGATCGGCCCAGTACTTC. The chain has TRBV7-9 and TRBJ2-5, with TRBD1 as a possible D gene (5 bases). Trimming removed 5 bases at V and 9 bases at J, with 16 bases between. The length of the CDR3 is 13 residues. Germline V gives CDR1 SEHNR, CDR2 FQNEAQ (reference sequence).

This clonotype has only a few counts. The chain joins TRBV7-9 to TRBJ1-1; maybe TRBD1 (5 bases). The germline V gene encodes CDR1 SEHNR and CDR2 FQNEAQ (reference sequence). Trimming stripped 1 base from V and 0 bases from J, with 18 bases between. CDR3 length: 18 residues. As DNA, the CDR3 is TGTGCCAGCAGCTTAGTGGGCAGGGTATACCCCATGAACACTGAAGCTTTCTTT. It specifies CASSLVGRVYPMNTEAFF. Full variable domain (rest looked up from reference TRBV7-9 and TRBJ1-1): DTGVSQNPRHKITKRGQNVTFRCDPISEHNRLYWYRQTLGQGPEFLTYFQNEAQLEKSRLLSDRFSAERPKGSFSTLEIQRTEQGDSAMYLCASSLVGRVYPMNTEAFFGQGTRLTVV.

This clonotype has a count of ten or more. The chain combines TRBV10-3 with TRBJ2-7, with D perhaps TRBD1 (6 bases). In germline, CDR1 is ENHRY, CDR2 SYGVKD. The CDR3 loop spans 12 amino acids. Trimming stripped 8 bases from V and 3 bases from J, with 11 bases between. CDR3 sequence reads: CAIRDIFYEQYF. CDR3 nucleotide sequence: TGTGCCATCCGGGACATTTTCTACGAGCAGTACTTC.

The rearrangement uses TRBV4-1 and TRBJ2-4; maybe TRBD1 (6 bases). The V end was cut by 4 bases, the J end by 4 bases, with 14 bases between. This CDR3 is built from 15 residues. Germline V gives CDR1 MGHRA, CDR2 YSYEKL. The CDR3 DNA follows: TGCGCCAGCAGCCCGATTGGACAGTTAAAAAACATTCAGTACTTC. Its translation: CASSPIGQLKNIQYF.

Worth noting for this clonotype: Possible read error: a much larger clone is one base away. The V gene is TRBV10-3, the J gene TRBJ2-3; D unresolved. The CDR3 consists of 13 residues. Germline CDR1 is ENHRY and CDR2 is SYGVKD. The CDR3 loop is CAISGGSTDTLYF. The CDR3 DNA follows: TGTGCCATCAGTGGCGGTAGCACAGATACGCTGTATTTT.

A few counts support this clonotype. This may be a read error: a much more frequent sequence differs by one nucleotide. The J gene is TRBJ2-3, the V gene TRBV29-1, with TRBD2 matching 7 bases. The germline V gene encodes CDR1 SQVTM and CDR2 ANQGSEA. The CDR3 sequence is 13 residues long. J lost 1 base, V lost 4 bases, and 2 bases had no gene match. CDR3 sequence reads: CSVAAGGTDTQYF. In nucleotides, the CDR3 is TGCAGCGTTGCGGCGGGGGGCACAGATACGCAGTATTTT.

This chain joins TRBV28 and TRBJ1-1; unclear D gene. The germline gives CDR1 MDHEN, CDR2 SYDVKM. Trimming left V 3 bases short and J 8 bases short, with 10 bases between. The CDR3 loop spans 12 amino acids. The CDR3 DNA follows: TGTGCCAGCAGTTTGATGGATCTCGAAGCTTTCTTT. It translates to CASSLMDLEAFF.

This clonotype was found many times. One end of the junction varies from germline; a read error may be responsible. The gene calls are TRBV11-3 and TRBJ2-1; 10 bases fit TRBD2. The CDR3 length is 15 residues. Germline values: CDR1 SGHNT, CDR2 YENEEA. The chain's CDR3 is CASGFSGGPYNEQFF. The DNA of the CDR3 is TGTGCCAGCGGCTTTAGCGGGGGGCCCTACAATGAGCAGTTCTTC.

CDR3 protein: CASSQDIGNTEAFF. The CDR3 DNA is TGTGCCAGCAGTCAGGACATCGGGAACACTGAAGCTTTCTTT. This rearrangement joins TRBV27 to TRBJ1-1; D possibly corresponds to TRBD1 (5 bases). V was cut by 5 bases and J by 1 base, with 11 bases left in between. CDR3 length: 14 amino acids. The germline gives CDR1 MNHEY, CDR2 SMNVEV (reference sequence).

The V call is TRBV11-2, the J call TRBJ1-2; D is possibly TRBD1 (5 bases). The V gene lost 0 bases and the J gene lost 8 bases, with 10 bases spanning the gap. The CDR3 runs 13 residues. Germline assignment: CDR1 SGHAT and CDR2 FQNNGV. The CDR3 DNA follows: TGTGCCAGCAGCTTAGAACGGGGGTTGGGCTACACCTTC. It translates to CASSLERGLGYTF.

The J gene is TRBJ1-1, the V gene TRBV5-4; D uncertain. Trimming took 4 bases from V and 0 from J, leaving 13 bases between them. This CDR3 has 15 amino acids. CDR1 and CDR2 (germline): SGHNT, YYREEE (reference sequence). CDR3 DNA: TGTGCCAGCAGCCCTCCGGTAGGACTGAACACTGAAGCTTTCTTT. Its translation is CASSPPVGLNTEAFF.

This clonotype was counted ten times or more. The chain couples TRBV20-1 to TRBJ1-5; D uncertain. CDR1 and CDR2 (germline): DFQATT, SNEGSKA (reference sequence). Trimming removed 6 bases from V and 4 bases from J, with 16 bases in between. The CDR3 runs to 14 residues. CDR3 in DNA: TGCAGTGCGAGACCTCCGAATCCGAATCAGCCCCAGCATTTT. This gives the protein CSARPPNPNQPQHF.

This rearrangement joins TRBV20-1 to TRBJ1-3; D ambiguous. There are 13 residues in the CDR3. Germline lookup yields CDR1 DFQATT and CDR2 SNEGSKA (reference sequence). Trimming took 0 bases from V and 3 from J, leaving 6 bases between them. The CDR3 region is CSARETSGNTIYF. The CDR3 nucleotides are TGCAGTGCTAGAGAGACGAGTGGAAACACCATATATTTT.

This clonotype has at least ten counts. This chain joins TRBV3-1 and TRBJ1-1; D unresolved. CDR1 and CDR2 (germline): LGHDT, YNNKEL (reference sequence). The length of the CDR3 is 14 residues. V was trimmed by 1 base and J by 5 bases, leaving 11 bases between them. For the CDR3, the DNA is TGTGCCAGCAGCCAAGCAGCCGGCGGGACTGAAGCTTTCTTT. Encoded protein: CASSQAAGGTEAFF.

This chain uses TRBV7-8 with TRBJ1-2; a weak D match, TRBD1 (5 bases). Germline V CDR1 and CDR2: SGHVS, FQNEAQ. V was clipped by 1 base and J by 4 bases, with 16 bases between them. The CDR3 sequence is 16 residues long. The CDR3 sequence is CASSLERGFSGYGYTF. DNA for the CDR3: TGTGCCAGCAGCTTAGAGCGGGGCTTCTCTGGCTATGGCTACACCTTC.

This clonotype has at least ten counts. V is TRBV10-3 and J is TRBJ1-2; weak D call: TRBD1 (5 bases). This CDR3 is 13 amino acids long. Trimming took 3 bases from V and 4 from J, leaving 9 bases between them. CDR1 is ENHRY, CDR2 SYGVKD, per germline. CDR3 DNA sequence: TGTGCCATCAGTGACAGGGCAAGCTATGGCTACACCTTC. Its protein is CAISDRASYGYTF.

The table lists this clonotype with many counts. This chain connects TRBV20-1 to TRBJ1-1; 7 bases are a match to TRBD1. The CDR3 runs to 17 residues. Unmatched junction bases numbered 13, after V lost 0 bases and J lost 3 bases. Germline CDR1 DFQATT, CDR2 SNEGSKA (reference sequence). CDR3: CSARDLAYRGGYTEAFF. CDR3 coding DNA: TGCAGTGCTAGAGATCTGGCTTACAGGGGAGGGTACACTGAAGCTTTCTTT.

Many counts were recorded for this clonotype. The V gene is TRBV12-3 or TRBV12-4, the J gene TRBJ1-5, with no clear D. V was pared by 6 bases and J by 7 bases, with 16 bases between. This CDR3 region has 14 residues. The CDR3 nucleotides read TGTGCCAGCAGCTCATTCGACGGTCACCAGCCCCAGCATTTT. Protein: CASSSFDGHQPQHF.